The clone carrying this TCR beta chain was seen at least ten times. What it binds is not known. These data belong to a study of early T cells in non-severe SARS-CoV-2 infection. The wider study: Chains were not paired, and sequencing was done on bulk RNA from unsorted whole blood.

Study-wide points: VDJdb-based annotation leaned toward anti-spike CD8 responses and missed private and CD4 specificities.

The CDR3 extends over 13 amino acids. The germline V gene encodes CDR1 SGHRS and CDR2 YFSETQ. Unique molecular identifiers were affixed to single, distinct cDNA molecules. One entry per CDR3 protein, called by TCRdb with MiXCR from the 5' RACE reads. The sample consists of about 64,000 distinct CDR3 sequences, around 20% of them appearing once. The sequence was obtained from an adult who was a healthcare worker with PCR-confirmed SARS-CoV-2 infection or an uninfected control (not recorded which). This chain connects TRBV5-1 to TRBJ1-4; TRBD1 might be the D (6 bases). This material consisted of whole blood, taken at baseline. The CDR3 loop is CFRGGHFNEKLFF. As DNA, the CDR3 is TGCTTCCGCGGGGGGCACTTTAATGAAAAACTGTTTTTT.